This record covers a single T cell receptor (beta chain). As yet, its antigen is unknown. The data originate from a study of T cell responses to AZD1222 COVID-19 vaccine. On the study more broadly: Second doses were pooled across both intervals (about 4 or about 12 weeks). Overall study results and limits: Baseline seropositives among AZD1222 recipients totaled only 5 to 7. Donors in the cohort were predominantly white British and more often female, and clonal diversity was possibly underestimated. Repertoire sampling happened only post peak T cell response.

Assay: immunoSEQ multiplex PCR; the TCRdb copy retains only in-frame clones and omits some. The sample records more than 100,000 clones, approximately 88% being singletons. The sample was peripheral blood, taken on day 0 of AZD1222 vaccination. The TCR originated in an adult in good health.

Here the CDR3 DNA reads TGTGCCAGCAGGGACATTTACAATGAGCAGTTCTTC. This gives the protein CASRDIYNEQFF. V is TRBV6-5 and J is TRBJ2-1, with D tentatively TRBD1 (5 bases). Per germline, CDR1 MNHEY and CDR2 SVGAGI. V lost 6 bases, J lost 4 bases, and 7 bases lay in between. CDR3 length: 12 amino acids.